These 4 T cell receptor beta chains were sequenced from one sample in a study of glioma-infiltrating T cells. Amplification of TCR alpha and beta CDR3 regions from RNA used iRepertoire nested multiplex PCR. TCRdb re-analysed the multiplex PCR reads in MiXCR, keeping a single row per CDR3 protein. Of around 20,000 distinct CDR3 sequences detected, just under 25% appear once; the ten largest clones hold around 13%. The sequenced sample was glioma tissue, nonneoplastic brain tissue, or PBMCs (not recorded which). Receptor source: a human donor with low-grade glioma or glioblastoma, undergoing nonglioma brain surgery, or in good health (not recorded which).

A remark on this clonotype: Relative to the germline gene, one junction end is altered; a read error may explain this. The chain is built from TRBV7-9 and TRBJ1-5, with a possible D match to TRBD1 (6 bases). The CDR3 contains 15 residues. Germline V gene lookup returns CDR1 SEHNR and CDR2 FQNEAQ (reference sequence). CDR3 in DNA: TGTGCCAGCAGCCCCGATGGGGGCGGCAATCAGACCCAGCATTTT. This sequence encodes CASSPDGGGNQTQHF.

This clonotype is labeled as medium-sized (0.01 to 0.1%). The CDR3 DNA is TGCAGTGCTAGATCCGGGGCGGATTCACCCCTCCACTTT. Encoded protein: CSARSGADSPLHF. This rearrangement joins TRBV20-1 to TRBJ1-6; tentatively, D is TRBD1 (5 bases). This CDR3 has 13 amino acids. Between the trimmed V and J ends, which lost 2 bases and 8 bases, there was a span of 10 bases. The germline V gene encodes CDR1 DFQATT and CDR2 SNEGSKA (reference sequence).

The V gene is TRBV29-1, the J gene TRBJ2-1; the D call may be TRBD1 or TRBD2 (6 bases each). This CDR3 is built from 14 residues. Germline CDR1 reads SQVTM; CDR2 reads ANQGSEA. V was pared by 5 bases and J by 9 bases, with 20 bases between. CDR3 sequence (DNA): TGCAGCGTTTACCTCCTAGTGGGGGGCAGTGAGCAGTTCTTC. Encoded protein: CSVYLLVGGSEQFF.

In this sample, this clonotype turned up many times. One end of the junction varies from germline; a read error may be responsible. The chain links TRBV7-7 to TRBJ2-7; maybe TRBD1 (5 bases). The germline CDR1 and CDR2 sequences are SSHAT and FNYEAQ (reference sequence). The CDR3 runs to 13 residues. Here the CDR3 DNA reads TGTGCTAGCAGCTTAGACCCTAGGGGCGAGCAGTACTTC. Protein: CASSLDPRGEQYF.